This T cell receptor beta chain stems from a study of shared clonotypes between healthy human individuals. About the research overall: Aged between 18 and 49, the donors were a couple of women and three men.

Study conclusions and caveats: The study found lower generation probabilities in non-shared clonotypes than in those shared by all four donors. Sequencing depth was predicted to influence how clonotypes are shared among donors.

The V gene lost 2 bases and the J gene lost 2 bases, with 8 bases spanning the gap. CDR1 and CDR2 from the germline V gene are SGHKS and YYEKEE (reference sequence). The CDR3 consists of 15 residues. TCRdb's copy holds only in-frame clones and misses some; the assay was immunoSEQ multiplex PCR. The sample lists 2 million to 3 million clones, 93% occurring once. To note about this clone: What it binds is unknown.

The sample comprised naive CD4+ T cells from PBMCs. The subset was: CD45RA+ positively selected. This TCR was sampled from a man aged 18 to 29 in good health. Some clones in this sample may be carry-over from other donors' samples. The chain links TRBV5-5 to TRBJ2-6, with no clear D. The CDR3 reads CASSFQAAGANVLTF. CDR3 DNA sequence: TGTGCCAGCAGCTTTCAAGCTGCTGGGGCCAACGTCCTGACTTTC.